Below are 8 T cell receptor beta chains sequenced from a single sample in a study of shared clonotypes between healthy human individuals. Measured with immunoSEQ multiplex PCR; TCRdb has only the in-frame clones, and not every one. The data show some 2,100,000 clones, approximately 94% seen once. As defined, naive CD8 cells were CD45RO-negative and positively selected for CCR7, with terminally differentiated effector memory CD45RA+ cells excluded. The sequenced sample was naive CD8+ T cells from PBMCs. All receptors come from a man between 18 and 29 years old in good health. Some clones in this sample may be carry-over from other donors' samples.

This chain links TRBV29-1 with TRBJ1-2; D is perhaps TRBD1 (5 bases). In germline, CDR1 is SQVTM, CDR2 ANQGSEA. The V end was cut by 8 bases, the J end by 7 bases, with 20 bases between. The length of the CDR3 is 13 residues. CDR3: CSTFGLGGVGYTF. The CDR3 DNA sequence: TGCAGCACCTTCGGACTCGGAGGGGTTGGCTACACCTTC. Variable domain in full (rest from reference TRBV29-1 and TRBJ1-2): SAVISQKPSRDICQRGTSLTIQCQVDSQVTMMFWYRQQPGQSLTLIATANQGSEATYESGFVIDKFPISRPNLTFSTLTVSNMSPEDSSIYLCSTFGLGGVGYTFGSGTRLTVV.

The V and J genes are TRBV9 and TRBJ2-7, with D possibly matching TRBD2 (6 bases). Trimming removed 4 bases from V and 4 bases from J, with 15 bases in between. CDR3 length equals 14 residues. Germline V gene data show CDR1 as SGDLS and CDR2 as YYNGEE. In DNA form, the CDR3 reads TGTGCCAGCAGCTTGCGGGACTCGGCTTACGAGCAGTACTTC. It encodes CASSLRDSAYEQYF.

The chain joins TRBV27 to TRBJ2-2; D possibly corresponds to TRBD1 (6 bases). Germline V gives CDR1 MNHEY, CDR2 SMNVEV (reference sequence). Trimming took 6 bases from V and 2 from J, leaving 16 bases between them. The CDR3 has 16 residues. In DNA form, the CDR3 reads TGTGCCAGCAGAGCTCGCAGGGGCGAAAACACCGGGGAGCTGTTTTTT. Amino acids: CASRARRGENTGELFF.

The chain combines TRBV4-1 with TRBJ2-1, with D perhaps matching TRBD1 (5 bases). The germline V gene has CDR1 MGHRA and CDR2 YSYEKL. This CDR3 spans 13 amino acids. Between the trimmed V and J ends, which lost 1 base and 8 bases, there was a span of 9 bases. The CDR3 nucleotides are TGCGCCAGCAGCCAAGTCAGGGAATATGAGCAGTTCTTC. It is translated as CASSQVREYEQFF.

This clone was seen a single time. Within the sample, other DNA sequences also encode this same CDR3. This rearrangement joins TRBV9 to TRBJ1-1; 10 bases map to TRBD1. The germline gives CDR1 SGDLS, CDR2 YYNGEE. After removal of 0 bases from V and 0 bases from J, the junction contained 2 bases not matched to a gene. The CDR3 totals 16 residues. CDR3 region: CASSVGTGGLNTEAFF. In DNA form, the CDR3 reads TGTGCCAGCAGCGTAGGGACAGGGGGTTTGAACACTGAAGCTTTCTTT.

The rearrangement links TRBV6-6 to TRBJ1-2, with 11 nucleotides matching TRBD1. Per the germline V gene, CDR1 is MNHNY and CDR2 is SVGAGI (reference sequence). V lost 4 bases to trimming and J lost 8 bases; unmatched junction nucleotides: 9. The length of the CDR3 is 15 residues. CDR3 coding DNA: TGTGCCAGCAGTTCCCGGGACAGGGGGTTTGAAGGCTACACCTTC. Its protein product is CASSSRDRGFEGYTF.

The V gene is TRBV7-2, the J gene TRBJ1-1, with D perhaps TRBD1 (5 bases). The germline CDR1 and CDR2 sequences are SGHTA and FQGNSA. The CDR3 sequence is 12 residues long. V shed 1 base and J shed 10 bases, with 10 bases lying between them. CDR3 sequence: CASSLGDFGAFF. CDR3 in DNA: TGTGCCAGCAGCTTAGGGGACTTTGGAGCTTTCTTT.

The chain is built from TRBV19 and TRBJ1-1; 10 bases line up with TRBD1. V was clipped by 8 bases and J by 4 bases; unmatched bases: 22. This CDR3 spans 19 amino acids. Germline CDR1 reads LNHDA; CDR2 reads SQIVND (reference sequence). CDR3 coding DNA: TGTGCCAGTTCCCGGGACAGGGGCACCATAGGGCCGAAACTCACTGAAGCTTTCTTT. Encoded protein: CASSRDRGTIGPKLTEAFF.